A single sample gave rise to the 13 T cell receptor beta chains below, sequenced in a study of long-term antiretroviral therapy in people with HIV. At the survey level, the v3.0 immunoSEQ assay was run. Repertoires were generated with immunoSEQ multiplex PCR, while TCRdb's copy carries only in-frame clones and drops some. The table shows some 19,000 clones, with roughly 80% occurring only once. The sample here was unsorted PBMCs, taken 0.9 years after starting antiretroviral therapy. These receptor sequences come from a young man with HIV.

V usage is TRBV6-6 and J usage is TRBJ2-7; unclear D gene. Germline CDR1 MNHNY, CDR2 SVGAGI (reference sequence). Trimming took off 6 bases at V and 6 bases at J, with 12 bases between the two ends. The CDR3 has 12 residues. CDR3 region: CASRPPSSEQYF. In nucleotides, the CDR3 is TGTGCCAGCAGACCACCCTCTAGCGAGCAGTACTTC.

There are a few counts of this clone. This sequence joins TRBV6-1 and TRBJ1-4; tentatively, D is TRBD1 (5 bases). The V end was cut by 9 bases, the J end by 7 bases, with 12 bases between. This CDR3 has 12 residues. CDR1 is MNHNS, CDR2 SASEGT, per germline. The CDR3 sequence: CASWGAGEKLFF. The CDR3 DNA reads as TGTGCCAGTTGGGGCGCGGGTGAAAAACTGTTTTTT.

V is TRBV28 and J is TRBJ2-7; 7 positions agree with TRBD2. The CDR3 has 15 residues. V was clipped by 6 bases and J by 0 bases; unmatched bases: 8. Germline V gene sequence: CDR1 MDHEN, CDR2 SYDVKM. The CDR3 protein is CASRSWGGSSYEQYF. In DNA, the CDR3 is TGTGCCAGCAGGTCCTGGGGGGGGAGCTCCTACGAGCAGTACTTC.

This chain connects TRBV29-1 to TRBJ2-5; the D is unclear. The V end lost 4 bases, the J end lost 1 base, and 13 bases lay between the germline ends. CDR1 and CDR2 from the germline V gene are SQVTM and ANQGSEA. The CDR3 contains 14 residues. As DNA, the CDR3 is TGCAGCGTTGCGCGCTCTCCCTCCCAAGAGACCCAGTACTTC. Protein product: CSVARSPSQETQYF.

The rearrangement links TRBV29-1 to TRBJ1-4; the D gene is possibly TRBD1 (5 bases). The CDR3 totals 13 residues. The germline V gene has CDR1 SQVTM and CDR2 ANQGSEA. Trimming removed 2 bases at V and 3 bases at J, with 7 bases between. The CDR3 loop reads CSVEQGANEKLFF. As DNA, the CDR3 is TGCAGCGTTGAACAGGGAGCTAATGAAAAACTGTTTTTT.

The DNA of the CDR3 is TGTGCCAGCAGTTACTCGATCAACACAGATACGCAGTATTTT. Its protein is CASSYSINTDTQYF. This chain links TRBV6-5 with TRBJ2-3; no clear D. V was cut by 0 bases and J by 2 bases, with 6 bases left in between. The CDR3 is 14 amino acids. Germline V gene sequence: CDR1 MNHEY, CDR2 SVGAGI.

V usage is TRBV6-6 and J usage is TRBJ1-2; possible D gene TRBD1, 6 bases. CDR3 size: 14 residues. V lost 5 bases and J 2 bases, leaving 12 bases between the germline ends. CDR1 is MNHNY, CDR2 SVGAGI, per germline (reference sequence). CDR3 DNA: TGTGCCAGCAGTCTCTGGGACACAAACTATGGCTACACCTTC. Protein: CASSLWDTNYGYTF.

The chain recombines TRBV7-9 with TRBJ2-5; D perhaps matches TRBD2 (6 bases). The V end was cut by 1 base, the J end by 5 bases, with 17 bases between. There are 16 residues in the CDR3. Looked up from germline, CDR1 is SEHNR and CDR2 is FQNEAQ (reference sequence). The CDR3 region is CASSLVLGTFSETQYF. The CDR3 DNA is TGTGCCAGCAGCTTAGTTTTAGGGACTTTCAGCGAGACCCAGTACTTC.

This clone showed up just a few times. The chain carries TRBV5-1 and TRBJ1-2; no reliable D call. CDR3 length equals 12 residues. V lost 7 bases to trimming and J lost 3 bases, with 10 bases between them. Germline loops: CDR1 SGHRS, CDR2 YFSETQ. The DNA of the CDR3 is TGCGCCAGCGGCCCGGGGTACTATGGCTACACCTTC. It is translated as CASGPGYYGYTF.

CDR3: CASSSPLSTSGDSDTQYF. The CDR3, as DNA: TGTGCCAGCAGTTCCCCCCTCTCGACTAGCGGGGACTCAGATACGCAGTATTTT. The gene calls are TRBV27 and TRBJ2-3, with TRBD2 matching 11 bases. With V trimmed by 4 bases and J by 4 bases, 13 bases remained unmatched. The CDR3 contains 18 residues. CDR1 is MNHEY and CDR2 is SMNVEV in the germline V gene (reference sequence).

V is TRBV5-1 and J is TRBJ2-2; D is ambiguous. This CDR3 contains 14 residues. The germline V and J ends were trimmed by 5 bases and 1 base, with 9 bases remaining between them. The germline CDR1 and CDR2 sequences are SGHRS and YFSETQ. CDR3 protein: CASRQTVNTGELFF. CDR3 bases: TGCGCCAGCAGGCAAACGGTGAACACCGGGGAGCTGTTTTTT.

The gene calls are TRBV30 and TRBJ2-2; 8 nucleotides agree with TRBD2. Germline values: CDR1 GTSNPN, CDR2 SVGIG (reference sequence). Trimming at V came to 4 bases and at J to 3 bases, leaving 7 bases not matched to a gene. CDR3 length: 15 amino acids. CDR3 nucleotides: TGTGCCTGGAAGAAAGCGGGGGTCCACACCGGGGAGCTGTTTTTT. Residues: CAWKKAGVHTGELFF.

This sequence joins TRBV29-1 and TRBJ2-7, with unresolved D. CDR1 SQVTM and CDR2 ANQGSEA come from the germline V gene. The CDR3 sequence is 12 residues long. V shed 2 bases and J shed 6 bases, with 11 bases lying between them. The CDR3, as DNA: TGCAGCGTTGAAAATGGACGTCCCGAGCAGTACGTC. It encodes CSVENGRPEQYV.